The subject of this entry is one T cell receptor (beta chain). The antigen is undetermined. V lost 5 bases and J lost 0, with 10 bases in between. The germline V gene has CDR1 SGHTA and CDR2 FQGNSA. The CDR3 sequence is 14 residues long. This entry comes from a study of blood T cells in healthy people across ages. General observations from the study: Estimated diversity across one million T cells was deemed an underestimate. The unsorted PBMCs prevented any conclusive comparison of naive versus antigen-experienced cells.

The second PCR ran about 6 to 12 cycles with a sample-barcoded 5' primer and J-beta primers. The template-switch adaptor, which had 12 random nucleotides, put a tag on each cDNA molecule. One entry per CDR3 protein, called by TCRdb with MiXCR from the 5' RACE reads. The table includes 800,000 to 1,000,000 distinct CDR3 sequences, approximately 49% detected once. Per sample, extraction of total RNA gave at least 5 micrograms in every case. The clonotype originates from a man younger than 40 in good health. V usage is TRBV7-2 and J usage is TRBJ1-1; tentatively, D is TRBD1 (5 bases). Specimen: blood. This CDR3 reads CASSRRVMNTEAFF. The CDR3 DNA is TGTGCCAGCAGCCGCAGGGTTATGAACACTGAAGCTTTCTTT.